These 13 T cell receptor beta chains originate from one sample sequenced in a study of technical replicates of blood from a few donors. Method: immunoSEQ multiplex PCR; TCRdb's copy keeps in-frame clones and lacks some. Of tens of thousands of clones listed, about 90% are singletons. The sequenced material came from T cells isolated from PBMCs. These receptors all come from a human donor in good health.

The chain has TRBV7-9 and TRBJ2-3, with unresolved D. Germline values: CDR1 SEHNR, CDR2 FQNEAQ (reference sequence). V gave up 2 bases and J gave up 1 base, with 10 bases separating them. The CDR3 sequence is 15 residues long. CDR3 in DNA: TGTGCCAGCAGCTTATCAGGTGTTGGCACAGATACGCAGTATTTT. This encodes CASSLSGVGTDTQYF.

The V and J genes are TRBV4-1 and TRBJ2-1; the match to TRBD1 covers 7 bases. The V gene end was trimmed by 4 bases and the J gene end by 6 bases; junction bases not matched to a gene: 12. Germline lookup yields CDR1 MGHRA and CDR2 YSYEKL. CDR3 length: 16 residues. The CDR3 nucleotides read TGCGCCAGCAGCCTTACGACCGGGACAGAGGGCAATGAGCAGTTCTTC. Protein sequence: CASSLTTGTEGNEQFF.

The rearrangement uses TRBV4-1 and TRBJ2-7, with a weak D call TRBD2 (6 bases). Germline V gives CDR1 MGHRA, CDR2 YSYEKL. V gave up 10 bases and J gave up 3 bases, with 16 bases separating them. CDR3 length equals 13 residues. The CDR3 is CATRAVGGYEQYF. The CDR3 nucleotides are TGCGCCACCAGGGCAGTGGGAGGCTACGAGCAGTACTTC.

The chain uses TRBV27 and TRBJ2-7, with TRBD1 identical over 11 bases. The V gene's germline CDR1 is MNHEY and CDR2 SMNVEV (reference sequence). The V segment lost 9 bases and the J segment 3 bases; nucleotides outside the gene matches: 7. This CDR3 is 14 amino acids long. CDR3 protein: CASCRTGGYYEQYF. The CDR3, as DNA: TGTGCCAGTTGCCGGACAGGGGGCTACTACGAGCAGTACTTC.

J is TRBJ2-7 and V is TRBV27, with D possibly matching TRBD2 (5 bases). Trimming removed 4 bases at V and 3 bases at J, with 16 bases between. Germline assignment: CDR1 MNHEY and CDR2 SMNVEV (reference sequence). The CDR3 spans 15 residues. The CDR3: CASSSSAYGDYEQYF. CDR3 coding DNA: TGTGCCAGCAGTTCCTCAGCCTACGGGGACTACGAGCAGTACTTC.

Of note for this clone: Germline is not matched at one junction end, which may reflect a read error. The chain employs TRBV19 and TRBJ2-7; 15 nucleotides agree with TRBD2. CDR1 is LNHDA, CDR2 SQIVND, per germline (reference sequence). The CDR3 sequence is 14 residues long. This chain's CDR3 is CASSSFYGTSGRFF. The CDR3, as DNA: TGTGCCAGTAGTTCCTTCTACGGGACTAGCGGGAGGTTCTTC.

The chain combines TRBV4-2 with TRBJ2-3; 8 bases agree with TRBD1. The germline CDR1 and CDR2 sequences are LGHNA and YNFKEQ. The junction had 6 bases not matched to a gene; V was cut back by 8 bases and J by 2 bases. CDR3 length: 14 residues. The CDR3 bases are TGTGCCAGCGGTCGACAGGGGCCCACAGATACGCAGTATTTT. It translates to CASGRQGPTDTQYF.

The V and J genes are TRBV2 and TRBJ1-6; D ambiguous. The CDR3 runs 14 residues. Germline loops: CDR1 SNHLY, CDR2 FYNNEI. Trimming pared 9 bases from V and 6 bases from J, leaving 15 bases between. The CDR3 here is CASRYPWSNSPLHF. The CDR3 nucleotides are TGTGCCAGTCGATACCCCTGGAGTAATTCACCCCTCCACTTT.

The rearrangement joins TRBV5-1 to TRBJ2-3; no clear D. Between the trimmed V and J ends, which lost 0 bases and 2 bases, there was a span of 13 bases. This CDR3 spans 16 amino acids. From germline, CDR1 is SGHRS and CDR2 YFSETQ. CDR3 coding DNA: TGCGCCAGCAGCTTGGGAGCTCTTGGTGACACAGATACGCAGTATTTT. It encodes CASSLGALGDTDTQYF.

Concerning this clone itself: The sample has other DNA sequences that encode this CDR3 too. The J gene is TRBJ1-1, the V gene TRBV5-1, with TRBD1 as a possible D gene (5 bases). The CDR3 extends over 16 amino acids. V was cut by 0 bases and J by 0 bases, with 12 bases left in between. Germline V gene lookup returns CDR1 SGHRS and CDR2 YFSETQ. In DNA form, the CDR3 reads TGCGCCAGCAGCTTGGGATTCAGGGCAATGAACACTGAAGCTTTCTTT. Amino acid sequence: CASSLGFRAMNTEAFF.

The sample holds a few counts of this clone. This chain uses TRBV6-5 with TRBJ1-2, with TRBD1 identical over 7 bases. J lost 3 bases, V lost 0 bases, and 1 base had no gene match. This CDR3 contains 14 residues. The germline gives CDR1 MNHEY, CDR2 SVGAGI. CDR3 DNA: TGTGCCAGCAGTTACTCAGGGGGCGACTATGGCTACACCTTC. This gives the protein CASSYSGGDYGYTF.

V and J are TRBV6-5 and TRBJ1-1; D might be TRBD1 (5 bases). Germline V CDR1 and CDR2: MNHEY, SVGAGI. CDR3 length: 14 residues. Trimming shortened V by 2 bases and J by 4 bases, and 11 bases separated the two germline ends. The CDR3 DNA sequence: TGTGCCAGCAGTTACGCGGGGGGAGGCACTGAAGCTTTCTTT. This codes for CASSYAGGGTEAFF.

The V gene is TRBV14, the J gene TRBJ1-2; TRBD1 matches at 9 bases. V lost 6 bases and J lost 0; bases outside the gene matches: 5. Germline V gene lookup returns CDR1 SGHDN and CDR2 FVKESK. This CDR3 spans 15 amino acids. The CDR3 sequence: CASRPQGAANYGYTF. CDR3 in DNA: TGTGCCAGCAGACCACAGGGGGCGGCTAACTATGGCTACACCTTC.